The sequence of this T cell receptor beta chain was determined in a study of blood T cell repertoires in COVID-19. Study summary: The United States, Italy and Spain provided the acute and convalescent COVID-19 samples. Sources were T cells, B-cell-depleted T cells, or PBMCs; the material itself was cDNA or gDNA.

V was clipped by 3 bases and J by 7 bases, with 15 bases between them. The CDR3 totals 14 residues. Germline V gene sequence: CDR1 LNHDA, CDR2 SQIVND (reference sequence). Original processing notes: Estimates of nucleated cell counts were drawn from the amplification of reference gene primers. Measured with immunoSEQ multiplex PCR; TCRdb has only the in-frame clones, and not every one. V, J and clone size were drawn from that table, and D and trimming were deduced from the DNA. The data contain some 200,000 clones, around 85% of them singletons. The chain couples TRBV19 to TRBJ1-2; TRBD1 is a possible D gene (6 bases). The sequenced sample consisted of peripheral blood. This sequence was found in a woman older than 75 with acute or convalescent COVID-19. The CDR3 reads CASSISPTGGGYTF. CDR3 DNA: TGTGCCAGTAGTATTTCCCCGACAGGAGGTGGCTACACCTTC.